The 11 T cell receptor beta chains given below trace back to one sample, sequenced in a study of cytomegalovirus exposure and HLA in healthy donors. 13 Jbeta primers and 60 Vbeta primers were used for the PCR. Clones were sequenced by immunoSEQ multiplex PCR, and TCRdb holds only the in-frame ones, with some missing. Altogether 150,000 to 200,000 clones are present, about 85% being singletons, with the ten largest covering approximately 3.8%. Source material: PBMCs. These receptors were obtained from a man between 50 and 59 years old in good health and CMV-seronegative.

V usage is TRBV11-3 and J usage is TRBJ2-5, with 9 bases that match TRBD2. The V segment lost 8 bases and the J segment 5 bases; nucleotides outside the gene matches: 12. The CDR3 loop spans 15 amino acids. Germline V gene sequence: CDR1 SGHNT, CDR2 YENEEA. The CDR3 spells CASAQGGGGQETQYF. The CDR3, as DNA: TGTGCCAGCGCCCAGGGCGGGGGGGGCCAGGAGACCCAGTACTTC.

This clone has just one count. V usage is TRBV15 and J usage is TRBJ1-3, with 9 bases that match TRBD1. After removal of 5 bases from V and 4 bases from J, the junction contained 6 bases not matched to a gene. Germline V lookup: CDR1 LNHNV, CDR2 YYDKDF (reference sequence). The CDR3 has 15 residues. The CDR3 bases are TGTGCCACCAGCCGAAGGACAGGGGCGGGAAACACCATATATTTT. Protein sequence: CATSRRTGAGNTIYF.

This CDR3 is CASHRGSSGNTIYF. For the CDR3, the DNA is TGTGCCAGCCACAGGGGAAGCTCTGGAAACACCATATATTTT. The genes are TRBV2 and TRBJ1-3, with TRBD1 identical over 7 bases. The junction had 4 bases not matched to a gene; V was cut back by 8 bases and J by 0 bases. The length of the CDR3 is 14 residues. Germline V CDR1 and CDR2: SNHLY, FYNNEI. Full variable domain (outside the CDR3, taken from reference TRBV2 and TRBJ1-3): EPEVTQTPSHQVTQMGQEVILRCVPISNHLYFYWYRQILGQKVEFLVSFYNNEISEKSEIFDDQFSVERPDGSNFTLKIRSTKLEDSAMYFCASHRGSSGNTIYFGEGSWLTVV.

V and J are TRBV9 and TRBJ2-1, with 8 bases identical to TRBD2. Germline V CDR1 and CDR2: SGDLS, YYNGEE. The CDR3 extends over 13 amino acids. V was clipped by 4 bases and J by 6 bases; unmatched bases: 3. This chain's CDR3 is CASSLGGVNEQFF. For the CDR3, the DNA is TGTGCCAGCAGCCTCGGGGGGGTCAATGAGCAGTTCTTC.

To note about this clone: One end of the junction varies from germline; a read error may be responsible. This sequence joins TRBV7-9 and TRBJ1-5; D might be TRBD1 (5 bases). This CDR3 is built from 14 residues. Germline V lookup: CDR1 SEHNR, CDR2 FQNEAQ (reference sequence). As DNA, the CDR3 is TGTTCCAGCAGCTTCTCAGGGAGCAATCAGCCCCAGCATTTT. It yields the protein CSSSFSGSNQPQHF.

The rearrangement joins TRBV29-1 to TRBJ2-7; possibly TRBD1 for D (6 bases). V lost 3 bases and J lost 4, with 19 bases in between. Germline assignment: CDR1 SQVTM and CDR2 ANQGSEA. CDR3 size: 15 residues. The chain's CDR3 is CSVDRRGTNFYEQYF. CDR3 DNA sequence: TGCAGCGTTGACCGGAGAGGGACAAATTTTTACGAGCAGTACTTC.

In this sample, this clone turned up once. The chain uses TRBV4-1 and TRBJ2-5; D might be TRBD1 (5 bases). Trimming removed 4 bases at V and 2 bases at J, with 11 bases between. The CDR3 has 14 amino acids. CDR1 is MGHRA, CDR2 YSYEKL, per germline. The CDR3 DNA reads as TGCGCCAGCAGCCTAAGCGACAGTCAAGAGACCCAGTACTTC. As protein: CASSLSDSQETQYF.

V is TRBV30 and J is TRBJ2-7, with TRBD1 matching over 7 bases. The CDR3 spans 14 residues. J gave up 5 bases and V 0 bases, and 7 bases lay outside the gene matches. Germline loops: CDR1 GTSNPN, CDR2 SVGIG (reference sequence). For the CDR3, the DNA is TGTGCCTGGAGTGTACTAGGGGGCGCGGACGAGCAGTACTTC. Amino acids: CAWSVLGGADEQYF. The variable domain in full, completed from reference TRBV30 and TRBJ2-7, reads SQTIHQWPATLVQPVGSPLSLECTVEGTSNPNLYWYRQAAGRGLQLLFYSVGIGQISSEVPQNLSASRPQDRQFILSSKKLLLSDSGFYLCAWSVLGGADEQYFGPGTRLTVT.

This clone was counted a single time. Other DNA sequences in the same sample also yield this CDR3. The CDR3 loop is CASSSRGWPSEAFF. The CDR3, as DNA: TGTGCCAGCAGCTCCAGGGGGTGGCCCTCTGAAGCTTTCTTT. The chain recombines TRBV11-2 with TRBJ1-1; 7 bases fit TRBD1. CDR1 is SGHAT and CDR2 is FQNNGV in the germline V gene. This CDR3 has 14 amino acids. Losses at the gene ends were 4 bases for V and 6 bases for J; bases not matched to a gene: 8.

The sample holds one count of this clone. The chain has TRBV7-9 and TRBJ1-1; D possibly corresponds to TRBD1 (5 bases). V was trimmed by 5 bases and J by 5 bases, leaving 18 bases between them. The CDR3 spans 15 residues. CDR1 and CDR2 from the germline V gene are SEHNR and FQNEAQ (reference sequence). The CDR3 spells CASSPPVGGRTEAFF. As DNA, the CDR3 is TGTGCCAGCAGCCCTCCCGTGGGGGGACGGACTGAAGCTTTCTTT. Combining the CDR3 with reference TRBV7-9 and TRBJ1-1 gives the whole variable domain DTGVSQNPRHKITKRGQNVTFRCDPISEHNRLYWYRQTLGQGPEFLTYFQNEAQLEKSRLLSDRFSAERPKGSFSTLEIQRTEQGDSAMYLCASSPPVGGRTEAFFGQGTRLTVV.

The V and J genes are TRBV18 and TRBJ2-7, with TRBD2 identical over 7 bases. The CDR3 runs to 14 residues. V lost 6 bases, J lost 4 bases, and 9 bases stayed unmatched. Germline V lookup: CDR1 KGHSH, CDR2 LQKENI. In DNA form, the CDR3 reads TGTGCCAGCTCCCGGGGGGTCGGGATTTACGAGCAGTACTTC. Its protein is CASSRGVGIYEQYF.